In its sample, the clone carrying this T cell receptor (beta chain) was seen a few times. Its antigen is as yet unknown. This entry is derived from a study of vaccination and CD4 T cells after COVID-19. The CDR3 is 14 residues long. Germline CDR1 SGHTA, CDR2 FQGNSA. After removal of 5 bases from V and 5 bases from J, the junction contained 8 bases not matched to a gene. This sample's treatment: approximately 11-day PBMC culture with coronavirus spike peptide pools or control peptides (ViraFEST assay). ViraFEST used peptide pools to expand antigen-specific T cells and subsequently sequenced their TCRs. Sequenced with the Oncomine TCR Beta short-read assay was DNA taken from cultured CD4+ T cells. MiXCR, run by TCRdb on the PCR reads, gives a single entry per CDR3 protein. The data contain roughly 20,000 distinct CDR3 sequences, 48% of them singletons.

The V gene is TRBV7-2, the J gene TRBJ2-7; 8 bases agree with TRBD1. This clonotype was sampled from a human donor who had recovered from COVID-19. What was sequenced was CD4+ T cells from blood, cultured in vitro. The CDR3 sequence is CASSPLDRENEQYF. For the CDR3, the DNA is TGTGCCAGCAGCCCGCTGGACAGGGAGAACGAGCAGTACTTC.